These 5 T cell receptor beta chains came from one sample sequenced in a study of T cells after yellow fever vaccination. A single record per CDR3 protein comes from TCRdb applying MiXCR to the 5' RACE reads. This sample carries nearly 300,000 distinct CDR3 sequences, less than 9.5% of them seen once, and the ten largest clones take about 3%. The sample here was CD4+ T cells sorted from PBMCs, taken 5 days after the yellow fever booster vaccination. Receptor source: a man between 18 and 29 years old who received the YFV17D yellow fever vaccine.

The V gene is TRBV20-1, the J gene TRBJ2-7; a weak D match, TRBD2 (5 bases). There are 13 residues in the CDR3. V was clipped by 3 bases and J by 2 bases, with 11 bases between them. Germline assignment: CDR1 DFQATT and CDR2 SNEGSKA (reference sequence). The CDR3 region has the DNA TGCAGTGCTAGTCGGACGGGGACCTACGAGCAGTACTTC. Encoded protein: CSASRTGTYEQYF.

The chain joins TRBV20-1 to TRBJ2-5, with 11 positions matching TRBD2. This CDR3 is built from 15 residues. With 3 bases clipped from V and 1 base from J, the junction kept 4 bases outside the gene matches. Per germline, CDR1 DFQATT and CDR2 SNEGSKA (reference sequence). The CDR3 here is CSARSLAGGQETQYF. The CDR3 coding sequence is TGCAGTGCTAGGTCGCTAGCGGGGGGCCAAGAGACCCAGTACTTC.

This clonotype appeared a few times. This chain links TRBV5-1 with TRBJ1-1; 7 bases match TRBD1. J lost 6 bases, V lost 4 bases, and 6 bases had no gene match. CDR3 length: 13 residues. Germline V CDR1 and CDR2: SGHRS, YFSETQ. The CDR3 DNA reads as TGCGCCAGCAGCGCCCACAGGGGTCCTGAAGCTTTCTTT. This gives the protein CASSAHRGPEAFF.

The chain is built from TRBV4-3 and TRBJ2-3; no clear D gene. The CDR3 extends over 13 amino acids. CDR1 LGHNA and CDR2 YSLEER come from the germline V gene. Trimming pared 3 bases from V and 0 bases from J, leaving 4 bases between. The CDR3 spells CASSHLSTDTQYF. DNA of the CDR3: TGCGCCAGCAGCCACCTTAGCACAGATACGCAGTATTTT.

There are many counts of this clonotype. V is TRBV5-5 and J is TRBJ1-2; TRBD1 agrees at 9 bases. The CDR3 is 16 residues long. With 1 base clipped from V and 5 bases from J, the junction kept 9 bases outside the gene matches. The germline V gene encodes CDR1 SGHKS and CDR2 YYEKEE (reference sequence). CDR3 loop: CASSLRTGVGIYGYTF. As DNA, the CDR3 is TGTGCCAGCAGCTTGAGGACAGGGGTTGGAATTTATGGCTACACCTTC.